What follows are 27 T cell receptor beta chains derived from one specimen sequenced in a study of shared clonotypes between healthy human individuals (TCRdb year 2020). Library preparation employed the immunoSEQ multiplex PCR assay. Drawn from immuneACCESS, this table holds only the in-frame rearrangements with V and J called that TCRdb kept. Clones are partly lost; checked studies trace under half to an unresolved V gene and leave the rest unexplained. The sample profile shows 2,500,000 or so clones; around nine tenths of them were found once. Over 0.12% of the sample is in the top ten clones. The sample was naive CD4+ T cells sorted from blood. The cell subset or site label here, explained by the study, means: CD45RA+ positively selected. These receptors came from a man aged 18 to 30 in good health.

V and J are TRBV7-2 and TRBJ2-3; D is perhaps TRBD1 (6 bases). Between the trimmed V and J ends, which lost 4 bases and 2 bases, there was a span of 13 bases. Germline values: CDR1 SGHTA, CDR2 FQGNSA. This CDR3 spans 15 amino acids. The CDR3 loop is CASSSGATPTDTQYF. CDR3 nucleotides: TGTGCCAGCAGCTCAGGGGCTACTCCCACAGATACGCAGTATTTT.

The rearrangement joins TRBV18 to TRBJ1-2; 11 nucleotides agree with TRBD1. The CDR3 loop spans 19 amino acids. Looked up from germline, CDR1 is KGHSH and CDR2 is LQKENI. The junction had 17 bases not matched to a gene; V was cut back by 4 bases and J by 4 bases. Here the CDR3 reads CASSQTPGTGGTLGYGYTF. In nucleotides, the CDR3 is TGTGCCAGCTCACAAACCCCCGGGACAGGGGGAACTCTGGGCTATGGCTACACCTTC.

The V gene is TRBV10-3, the J gene TRBJ2-1; D is unresolved. The germline V gene has CDR1 ENHRY and CDR2 SYGVKD. The ends were cut back, 2 bases at V and 1 base at J, with 9 bases in the middle. The CDR3 length is 15 residues. CDR3 nucleotide sequence: TGTGCCATCAGTGAGGGGCGTCAATCCTACAATGAGCAGTTCTTC. The encoded protein is CAISEGRQSYNEQFF.

Comment on this clone: This specimen includes other DNA sequences encoding the same CDR3. This chain joins TRBV2 and TRBJ2-7, with 7 bases lining up with TRBD1. The V and J ends lost 4 bases and 1 base, in that order; junction bases with no gene match: 4. CDR3 size: 14 residues. Per the germline V gene, CDR1 is SNHLY and CDR2 is FYNNEI. CDR3 sequence: CASSGQGFSYEQYF. In DNA form, the CDR3 reads TGTGCCAGCAGTGGACAGGGATTTTCCTACGAGCAGTACTTC.

This chain links TRBV6-5 with TRBJ2-3, with D possibly being TRBD2 (5 bases). Per germline, CDR1 MNHEY and CDR2 SVGAGI. CDR3 size: 15 residues. Trimming took 5 bases from V and 6 from J, leaving 18 bases between them. CDR3 region: CASSPSFGVLDTQYF. In nucleotides, the CDR3 is TGTGCCAGCAGTCCTTCCTTCGGGGTTTTGGATACGCAGTATTTT.

This clone was counted a few times. Other DNA sequences in this sample translate to the same CDR3. V gene TRBV19 combines with J gene TRBJ1-1; 9 nucleotides agree with TRBD1. Trimming removed 4 bases from V and 4 bases from J; junction bases left unmatched: 4. This CDR3 spans 14 amino acids. Germline V CDR1 and CDR2: LNHDA, SQIVND (reference sequence). CDR3 residues: CASSSTGGVTEAFF. The CDR3 coding sequence is TGTGCCAGTAGTAGCACAGGGGGCGTCACTGAAGCTTTCTTT.

About this clone: The same CDR3 is also encoded by other DNA sequences in this sample. The rearrangement uses TRBV30 and TRBJ1-6; perhaps TRBD1 as D (5 bases). Germline V gives CDR1 GTSNPN, CDR2 SVGIG (reference sequence). This CDR3 contains 15 residues. The germline V and J ends were trimmed by 3 bases and 5 bases, with 14 bases remaining between them. The CDR3 DNA follows: TGTGCCTGGAGCCCCGGGACGGGTAATAATTCACCCCTCCACTTT. Translated, it gives CAWSPGTGNNSPLHF.

About this clone: Other DNA variants within this sample encode the same CDR3. The genes are TRBV18 and TRBJ2-5; no reliable D call. Germline values: CDR1 KGHSH, CDR2 LQKENI. This CDR3 region has 14 residues. Trimming took 3 bases from V and 5 from J, leaving 13 bases between them. CDR3 in amino acids: CASSPLDGLETQYF. CDR3 coding DNA: TGTGCCAGCTCACCCCTGGACGGGTTGGAGACCCAGTACTTC.

The chain carries TRBV13 and TRBJ2-7; TRBD2 agrees at 12 bases. The CDR3 contains 16 residues. Germline V gives CDR1 PRHDT, CDR2 FYEKMQ (reference sequence). The V segment lost 5 bases and the J segment 0 bases; nucleotides outside the gene matches: 5. The CDR3 is CASSTALAGGSYEQYF. CDR3 nucleotides: TGTGCCAGCAGCACCGCACTAGCGGGGGGCTCCTACGAGCAGTACTTC.

The V gene is TRBV28, the J gene TRBJ1-3; D uncertain. Per germline, CDR1 MDHEN and CDR2 SYDVKM. V lost 8 bases and J lost 4, with 6 bases in between. The CDR3 is 11 residues long. The CDR3 loop is CASFPGNTIYF. Written as DNA, the CDR3 is TGTGCCAGCTTCCCCGGAAACACCATATATTTT.

J is TRBJ2-2 and V is TRBV18; D gene uncertain. Looked up from germline, CDR1 is KGHSH and CDR2 is LQKENI. The V end was cut by 0 bases, the J end by 8 bases, with 10 bases between. The CDR3 sequence is 14 residues long. The CDR3: CASSPPNPWGELFF. The CDR3 DNA sequence: TGTGCCAGCTCACCACCGAACCCGTGGGGGGAGCTGTTTTTT.

Comments on this clone: Relative to the germline gene, one junction end is altered; a read error may explain this. This sequence joins TRBV15 and TRBJ1-5, with D maybe TRBD1 (6 bases). Germline V gene sequence: CDR1 LNHNV, CDR2 YYDKDF (reference sequence). The CDR3 is made up of 17 amino acids. CDR3 sequence reads: CATCRNRDTFSNQPQHF. CDR3 nucleotide sequence: TGTGCCACCTGCAGAAACCGGGACACATTTAGCAATCAGCCCCAGCATTTT.

The chain joins TRBV6-6 to TRBJ1-3, with 9 bases identical to TRBD1. The germline V gene encodes CDR1 MNHNY and CDR2 SVGAGI (reference sequence). The CDR3 length is 15 residues. V shed 5 bases, J shed 2 bases, and the junction held 4 bases outside the gene matches. In DNA form, the CDR3 reads TGTGCCAGCAGTCAAGGACAGGGGACTGGAAACACCATATATTTT. Translation: CASSQGQGTGNTIYF.

The chain has TRBV5-1 and TRBJ2-7; weak D call: TRBD2 (5 bases). CDR1 SGHRS and CDR2 YFSETQ come from the germline V gene. The CDR3 consists of 15 residues. With 6 bases removed from V and 7 bases from J, the gap between germline ends came to 23 bases. CDR3 nucleotides: TGCGCCAGCACCTTAGGAGGAGTGGGCAGTAAGGAGCAGTACTTC. This translates into CASTLGGVGSKEQYF.

The J gene is TRBJ2-3, the V gene TRBV5-5; 7 bases match TRBD1. The CDR3 loop spans 14 amino acids. Per the germline V gene, CDR1 is SGHKS and CDR2 is YYEKEE (reference sequence). Trimming removed 5 bases from V and 1 base from J; junction bases left unmatched: 4. The CDR3 region is CASSYDRGTDTQYF. The CDR3 coding sequence is TGTGCCAGCAGTTATGACAGGGGCACAGATACGCAGTATTTT.

The chain couples TRBV30 to TRBJ1-2; D is unclear. The length of the CDR3 is 13 residues. Between the trimmed V and J ends, which lost 4 bases and 4 bases, there was a span of 13 bases. Germline V lookup: CDR1 GTSNPN, CDR2 SVGIG (reference sequence). The CDR3 DNA reads as TGTGCCTGGATTTCGGAGGGAATCTATGGCTACACCTTC. Its translation: CAWISEGIYGYTF.

V is TRBV28 and J is TRBJ1-6; D is unclear. Germline V gene data show CDR1 as MDHEN and CDR2 as SYDVKM. There are 14 residues in the CDR3. V gave up 7 bases and J gave up 9 bases, with 16 bases separating them. CDR3 loop: CASNMGLRASPLHF. The CDR3 nucleotides read TGTGCCAGCAATATGGGTCTGAGGGCTTCACCCCTCCACTTT.

The chain joins TRBV4-1 to TRBJ2-7; 7 bases line up with TRBD2. With 1 base clipped from V and 0 bases from J, the junction kept 6 bases outside the gene matches. This CDR3 is 16 amino acids long. Germline V gene sequence: CDR1 MGHRA, CDR2 YSYEKL. The CDR3 protein is CASSQGGSGRSYEQYF. CDR3 nucleotide sequence: TGCGCCAGCAGCCAAGGTGGTAGCGGGCGCTCCTACGAGCAGTACTTC.

The chain links TRBV15 to TRBJ1-4; D gene ambiguous. Trimming took 0 bases from V and 7 from J, leaving 12 bases between them. The CDR3 sequence is 15 residues long. Germline V CDR1 and CDR2: LNHNV, YYDKDF (reference sequence). As DNA, the CDR3 is TGTGCCACCAGCAGAGATGGTGCAGCGGGTGAAAAACTGTTTTTT. It translates to CATSRDGAAGEKLFF.

This clone has just one count. The genes are TRBV30 and TRBJ1-3, with TRBD1 as a possible D gene (5 bases). The CDR3 runs to 14 residues. Trimming pared 5 bases from V and 4 bases from J, leaving 15 bases between. Germline CDR1 reads GTSNPN; CDR2 reads SVGIG (reference sequence). The CDR3 reads CAWGSGVAGNTIYF. CDR3 DNA sequence: TGTGCCTGGGGCTCGGGGGTTGCGGGAAACACCATATATTTT.

The sample holds a few counts of this clone. The gene calls are TRBV5-1 and TRBJ2-7; 8 nucleotides agree with TRBD1. CDR1 SGHRS and CDR2 YFSETQ come from the germline V gene. After removal of 5 bases from V and 4 bases from J, the junction contained 14 bases not matched to a gene. This CDR3 has 16 residues. As DNA, the CDR3 is TGCGCCAGCAGTAGAGAAGCGACAGGGGAGTCGTACGAGCAGTACTTC. It specifies CASSREATGESYEQYF.

The chain is built from TRBV14 and TRBJ1-3; D is perhaps TRBD1 (6 bases). CDR1 is SGHDN and CDR2 is FVKESK in the germline V gene. Trimming left V 1 base short and J 3 bases short, with 10 bases between. CDR3 length: 15 amino acids. The CDR3 region is CASSQATGFGNTIYF. CDR3 nucleotide sequence: TGTGCCAGCAGCCAAGCAACAGGGTTTGGAAACACCATATATTTT.

This chain links TRBV5-1 with TRBJ1-5, with D possibly being TRBD1 (6 bases). CDR3 length: 15 residues. Trimming pared 0 bases from V and 7 bases from J, leaving 14 bases between. Looked up from germline, CDR1 is SGHRS and CDR2 is YFSETQ. This CDR3 reads CASSLDSGAPQPQHF. The DNA for the CDR3 is TGCGCCAGCAGCTTGGATTCAGGGGCCCCCCAGCCCCAGCATTTT.

The chain links TRBV6-5 to TRBJ1-4; 8 positions match TRBD1. There are 14 residues in the CDR3. The germline V gene encodes CDR1 MNHEY and CDR2 SVGAGI. V dropped 5 bases and J dropped 7; count of bases not matched to a gene: 6. The CDR3 reads CASSPGQEFEKLFF. The CDR3 coding sequence is TGTGCCAGCAGTCCGGGACAGGAGTTTGAAAAACTGTTTTTT.

The chain couples TRBV11-2 to TRBJ2-1; the match to TRBD2 covers 11 bases. The germline gives CDR1 SGHAT, CDR2 FQNNGV. The CDR3 spans 18 residues. V gave up 3 bases and J gave up 1 base; unmatched junction bases: 8. CDR3 nucleotide sequence: TGTGCCAGCAGCTTGAGGCTAGCGGGAGGTGGGTCCTACAATGAGCAGTTCTTC. This codes for CASSLRLAGGGSYNEQFF.

This chain links TRBV15 with TRBJ1-2, with D perhaps TRBD1 (5 bases). Germline values: CDR1 LNHNV, CDR2 YYDKDF (reference sequence). The V gene lost 0 bases and the J gene lost 4 bases, with 21 bases spanning the gap. This CDR3 comprises 18 residues. CDR3: CATSRDFTGGASLYGYTF. In DNA form, the CDR3 reads TGTGCCACCAGCAGAGATTTTACCGGTGGGGCAAGTCTCTATGGCTACACCTTC.

In the case of this clone: The sample carries other DNA sequences with the same CDR3. V usage is TRBV7-3 and J usage is TRBJ1-1; possibly TRBD1 for D (5 bases). The CDR3 length is 14 residues. Trimming stripped 3 bases from V and 1 base from J, with 9 bases between. Germline V gene sequence: CDR1 SGHTA, CDR2 FQGTGA. CDR3 in amino acids: CASSLLGGNTEAFF. Written as DNA, the CDR3 is TGTGCCAGCAGCTTGCTGGGGGGGAACACTGAAGCTTTCTTT.